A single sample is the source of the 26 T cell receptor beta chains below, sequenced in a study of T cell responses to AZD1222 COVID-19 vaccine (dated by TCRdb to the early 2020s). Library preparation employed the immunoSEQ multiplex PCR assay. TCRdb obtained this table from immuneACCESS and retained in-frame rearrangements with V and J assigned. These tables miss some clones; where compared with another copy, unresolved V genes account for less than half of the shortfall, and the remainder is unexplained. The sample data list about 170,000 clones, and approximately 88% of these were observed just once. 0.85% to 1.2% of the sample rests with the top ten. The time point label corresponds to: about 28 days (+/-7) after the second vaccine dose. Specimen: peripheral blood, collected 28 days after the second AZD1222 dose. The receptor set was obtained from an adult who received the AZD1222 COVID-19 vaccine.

The DNA of the CDR3 is TGTGCCAGTATAAAGACAGGGTCGGGGGCCAACGTCCTGACTTTC. It codes for CASIKTGSGANVLTF. The genes are TRBV19 and TRBJ2-6; 7 positions match TRBD1. V dropped 7 bases and J dropped 4; count of bases not matched to a gene: 7. This CDR3 contains 15 residues. Germline CDR1 LNHDA, CDR2 SQIVND (reference sequence).

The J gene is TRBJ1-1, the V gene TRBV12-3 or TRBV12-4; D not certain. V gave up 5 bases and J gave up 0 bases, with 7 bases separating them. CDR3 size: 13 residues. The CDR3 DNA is TGTGCCAGCAGTCCGTCAATGAACACTGAAGCTTTCTTT. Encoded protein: CASSPSMNTEAFF.

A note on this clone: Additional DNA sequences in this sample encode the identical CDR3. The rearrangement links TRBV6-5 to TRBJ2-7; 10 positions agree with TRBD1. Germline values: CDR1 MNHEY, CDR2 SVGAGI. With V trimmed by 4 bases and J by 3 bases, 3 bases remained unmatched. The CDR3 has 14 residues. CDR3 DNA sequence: TGTGCCAGCAGTTCCGGGACAGGGGTCTACGAGCAGTACTTC. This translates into CASSSGTGVYEQYF.

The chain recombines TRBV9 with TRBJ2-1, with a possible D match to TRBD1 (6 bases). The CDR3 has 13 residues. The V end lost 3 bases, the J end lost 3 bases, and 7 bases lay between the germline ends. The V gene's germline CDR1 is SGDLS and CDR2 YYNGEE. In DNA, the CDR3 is TGTGCCAGCAGCGGGGGACACTACAATGAGCAGTTCTTC. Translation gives CASSGGHYNEQFF.

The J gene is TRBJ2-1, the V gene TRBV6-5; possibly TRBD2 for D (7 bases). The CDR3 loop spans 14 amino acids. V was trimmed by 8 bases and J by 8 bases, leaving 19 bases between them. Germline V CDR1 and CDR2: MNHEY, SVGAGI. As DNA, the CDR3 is TGTGCCAGCGTAGAGGGGGGGGCCCGGGATGAGCAGTTCTTC. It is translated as CASVEGGARDEQFF.

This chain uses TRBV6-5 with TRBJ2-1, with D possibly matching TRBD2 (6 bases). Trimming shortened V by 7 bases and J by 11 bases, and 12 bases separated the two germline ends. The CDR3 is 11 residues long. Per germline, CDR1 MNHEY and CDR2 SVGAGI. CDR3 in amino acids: CASNLREQQFF. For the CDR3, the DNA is TGTGCCAGCAATTTGCGGGAACAGCAGTTCTTC.

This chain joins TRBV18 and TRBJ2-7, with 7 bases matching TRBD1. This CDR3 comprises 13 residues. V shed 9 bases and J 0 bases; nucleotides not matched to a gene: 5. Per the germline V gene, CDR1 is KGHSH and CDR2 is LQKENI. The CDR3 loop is CARRQGRSYEQYF. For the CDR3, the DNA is TGTGCCAGAAGACAGGGACGCTCCTACGAGCAGTACTTC. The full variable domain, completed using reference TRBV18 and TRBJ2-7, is NAGVMQNPRHLVRRRGQEARLRCSPMKGHSHVYWYRQLPEEGLKFMVYLQKENIIDESGMPKERFSAEFPKEGPSILRIQQVVRGDSAAYFCARRQGRSYEQYFGPGTRLTVT.

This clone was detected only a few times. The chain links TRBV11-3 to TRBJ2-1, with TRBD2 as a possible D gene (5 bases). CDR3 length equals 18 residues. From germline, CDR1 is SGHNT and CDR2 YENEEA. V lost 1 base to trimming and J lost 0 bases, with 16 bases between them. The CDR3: CASSLGFGVSYSYNEQFF. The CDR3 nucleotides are TGTGCCAGCAGCTTAGGGTTCGGGGTTTCCTACTCCTACAATGAGCAGTTCTTC.

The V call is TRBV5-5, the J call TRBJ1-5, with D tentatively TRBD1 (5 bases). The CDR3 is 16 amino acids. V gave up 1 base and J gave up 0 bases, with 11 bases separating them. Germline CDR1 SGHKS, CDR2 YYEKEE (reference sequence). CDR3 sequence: CASSLFGAVSNQPQHF. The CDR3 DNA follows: TGTGCCAGCAGCTTGTTTGGGGCAGTTAGCAATCAGCCCCAGCATTTT.

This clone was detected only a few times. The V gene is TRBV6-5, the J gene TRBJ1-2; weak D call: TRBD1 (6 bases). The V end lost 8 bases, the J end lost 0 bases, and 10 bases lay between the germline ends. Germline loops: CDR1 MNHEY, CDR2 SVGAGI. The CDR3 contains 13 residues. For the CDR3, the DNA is TGTGCCAGCCAGGGGCAAGCTAACTATGGCTACACCTTC. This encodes CASQGQANYGYTF.

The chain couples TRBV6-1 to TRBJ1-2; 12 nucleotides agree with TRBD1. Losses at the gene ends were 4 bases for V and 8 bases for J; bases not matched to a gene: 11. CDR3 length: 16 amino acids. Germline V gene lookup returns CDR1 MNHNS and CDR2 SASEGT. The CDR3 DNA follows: TGTGCCAGCAGTGCGGGACAGGGGGCCGACGGGCGAGGCTACACCTTC. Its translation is CASSAGQGADGRGYTF.

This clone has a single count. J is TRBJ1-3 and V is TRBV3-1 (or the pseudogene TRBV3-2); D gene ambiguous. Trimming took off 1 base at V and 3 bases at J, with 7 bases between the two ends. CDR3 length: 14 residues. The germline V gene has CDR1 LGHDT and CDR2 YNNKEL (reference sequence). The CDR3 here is CASSQGSGGNTIYF. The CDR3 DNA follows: TGTGCCAGCAGCCAAGGTTCCGGTGGAAACACCATATATTTT.

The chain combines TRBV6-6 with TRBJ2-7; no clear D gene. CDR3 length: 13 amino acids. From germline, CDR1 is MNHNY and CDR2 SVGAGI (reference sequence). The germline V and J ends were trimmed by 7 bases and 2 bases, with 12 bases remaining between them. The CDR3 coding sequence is TGTGCCAGCAAAGAGAGACCAGCCTACGAGCAGTACTTC. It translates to CASKERPAYEQYF.

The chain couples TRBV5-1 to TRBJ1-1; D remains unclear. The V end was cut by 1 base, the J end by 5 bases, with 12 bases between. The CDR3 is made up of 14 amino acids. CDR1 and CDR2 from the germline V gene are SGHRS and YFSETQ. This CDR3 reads CASSLRADLTEAFF. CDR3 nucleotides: TGCGCCAGCAGCTTGAGGGCCGACCTAACTGAAGCTTTCTTT. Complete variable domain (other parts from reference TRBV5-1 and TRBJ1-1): KAGVTQTPRYLIKTRGQQVTLSCSPISGHRSVSWYQQTPGQGLQFLFEYFSETQRNKGNFPGRFSGRQFSNSRSEMNVSTLELGDSALYLCASSLRADLTEAFFGQGTRLTVV.

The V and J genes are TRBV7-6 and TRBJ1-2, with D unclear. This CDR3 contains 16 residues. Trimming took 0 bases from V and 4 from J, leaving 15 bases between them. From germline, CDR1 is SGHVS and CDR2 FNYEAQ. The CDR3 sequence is CASSLAAGVPPYGYTF. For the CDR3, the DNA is TGTGCCAGCAGCTTAGCCGCAGGCGTGCCTCCCTATGGCTACACCTTC. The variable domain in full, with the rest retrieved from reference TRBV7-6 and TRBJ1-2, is GAGVSQSPRYKVTKRGQDVALRCDPISGHVSLYWYRQALGQGPEFLTYFNYEAQQDKSGLPNDRFSAERPEGSISTLTIQRTEQRDSAMYRCASSLAAGVPPYGYTFGSGTRLTVV.

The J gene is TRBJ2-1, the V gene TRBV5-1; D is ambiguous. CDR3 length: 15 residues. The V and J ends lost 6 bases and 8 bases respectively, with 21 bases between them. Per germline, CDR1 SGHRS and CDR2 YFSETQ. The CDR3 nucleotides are TGCGCCAGCATTGCCGACAACGTAAACGCAGATGAGCAGTTCTTC. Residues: CASIADNVNADEQFF. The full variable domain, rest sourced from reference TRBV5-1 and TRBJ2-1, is KAGVTQTPRYLIKTRGQQVTLSCSPISGHRSVSWYQQTPGQGLQFLFEYFSETQRNKGNFPGRFSGRQFSNSRSEMNVSTLELGDSALYLCASIADNVNADEQFFGPGTRLTVL.

The CDR3 here is CASRLLGLAGGPNEQFF. The CDR3 DNA follows: TGTGCCAGCAGACTACTGGGGCTAGCGGGGGGGCCTAATGAGCAGTTCTTC. The chain links TRBV7-6 to TRBJ2-1; 12 bases are shared with TRBD2. The CDR3 contains 17 residues. CDR1 and CDR2 (germline): SGHVS, FNYEAQ. The V segment lost 6 bases and the J segment 7 bases; nucleotides outside the gene matches: 13.

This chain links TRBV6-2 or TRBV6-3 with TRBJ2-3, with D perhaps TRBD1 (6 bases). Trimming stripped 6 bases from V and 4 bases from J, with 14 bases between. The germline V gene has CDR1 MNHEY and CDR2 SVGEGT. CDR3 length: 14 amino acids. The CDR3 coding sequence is TGTGCCAGCAGCCCGGATACAGGGTCAGATACGCAGTATTTT. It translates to CASSPDTGSDTQYF.

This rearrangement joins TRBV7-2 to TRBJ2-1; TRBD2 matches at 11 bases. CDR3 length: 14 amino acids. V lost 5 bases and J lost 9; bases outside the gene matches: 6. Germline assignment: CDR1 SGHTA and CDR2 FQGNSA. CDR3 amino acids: CASSGSLAGGEQFF. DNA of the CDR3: TGTGCCAGCAGCGGTTCCCTAGCGGGGGGTGAGCAGTTCTTC.

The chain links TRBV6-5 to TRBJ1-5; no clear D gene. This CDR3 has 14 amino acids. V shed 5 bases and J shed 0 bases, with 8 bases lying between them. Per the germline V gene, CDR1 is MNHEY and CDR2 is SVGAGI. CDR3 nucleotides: TGTGCCAGCAGTCCCCGAGATAGCAATCAGCCCCAGCATTTT. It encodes CASSPRDSNQPQHF.

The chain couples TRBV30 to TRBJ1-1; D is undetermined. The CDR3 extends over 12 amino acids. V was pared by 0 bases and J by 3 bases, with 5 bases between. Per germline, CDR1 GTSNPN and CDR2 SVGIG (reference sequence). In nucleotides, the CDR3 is TGTGCCTGGAGTGTTGGTTACACTGAAGCTTTCTTT. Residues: CAWSVGYTEAFF.

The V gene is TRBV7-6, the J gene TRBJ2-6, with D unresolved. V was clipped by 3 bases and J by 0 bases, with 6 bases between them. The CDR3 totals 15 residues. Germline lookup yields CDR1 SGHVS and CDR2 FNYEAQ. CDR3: CASSFPYSGANVLTF. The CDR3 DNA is TGTGCCAGCAGCTTTCCGTACTCTGGGGCCAACGTCCTGACTTTC.

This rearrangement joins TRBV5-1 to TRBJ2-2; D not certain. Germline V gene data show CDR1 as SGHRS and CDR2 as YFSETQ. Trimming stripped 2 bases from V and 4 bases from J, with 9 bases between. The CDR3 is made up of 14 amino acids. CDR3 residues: CASSLPGITGELFF. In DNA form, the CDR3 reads TGCGCCAGCAGCTTACCGGGTATCACCGGGGAGCTGTTTTTT.

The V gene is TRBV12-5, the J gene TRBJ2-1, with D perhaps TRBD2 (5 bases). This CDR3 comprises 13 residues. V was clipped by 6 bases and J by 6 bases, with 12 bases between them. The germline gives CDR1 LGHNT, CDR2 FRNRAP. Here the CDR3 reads CASGEGWTNEQFF. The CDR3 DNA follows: TGTGCTAGTGGCGAGGGCTGGACCAATGAGCAGTTCTTC.

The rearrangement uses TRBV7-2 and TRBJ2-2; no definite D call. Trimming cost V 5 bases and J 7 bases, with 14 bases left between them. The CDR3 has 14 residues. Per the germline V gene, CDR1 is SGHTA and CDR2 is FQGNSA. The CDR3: CASSPSRGFGELFF. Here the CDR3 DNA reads TGTGCCAGCAGCCCCTCGAGAGGATTCGGGGAGCTGTTTTTT.

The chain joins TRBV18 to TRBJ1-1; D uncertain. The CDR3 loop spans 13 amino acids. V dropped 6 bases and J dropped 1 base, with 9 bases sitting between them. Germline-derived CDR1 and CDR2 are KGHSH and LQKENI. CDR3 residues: CASSPGPNTEAFF. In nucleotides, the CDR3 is TGTGCCAGCTCTCCGGGTCCGAACACTGAAGCTTTCTTT.